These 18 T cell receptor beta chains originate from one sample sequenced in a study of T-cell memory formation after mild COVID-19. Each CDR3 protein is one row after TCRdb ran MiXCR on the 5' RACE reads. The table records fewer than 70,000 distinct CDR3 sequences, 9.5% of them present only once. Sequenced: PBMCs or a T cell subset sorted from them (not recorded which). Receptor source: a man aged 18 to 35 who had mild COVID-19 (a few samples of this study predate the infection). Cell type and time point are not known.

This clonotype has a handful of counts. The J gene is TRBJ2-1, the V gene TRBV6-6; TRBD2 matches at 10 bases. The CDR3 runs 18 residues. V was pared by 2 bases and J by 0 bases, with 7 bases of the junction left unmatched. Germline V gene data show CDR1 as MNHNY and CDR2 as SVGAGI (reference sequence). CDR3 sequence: CASSYPSGGRSSYNEQFF. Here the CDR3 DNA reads TGTGCCAGCAGTTACCCTAGCGGGGGCCGGAGCTCCTACAATGAGCAGTTCTTC.

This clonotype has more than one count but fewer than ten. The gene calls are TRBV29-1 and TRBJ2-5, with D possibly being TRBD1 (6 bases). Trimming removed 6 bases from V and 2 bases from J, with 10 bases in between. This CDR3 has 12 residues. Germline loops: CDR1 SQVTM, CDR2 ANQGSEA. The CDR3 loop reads CSVRQAQETQYF. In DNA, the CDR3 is TGCAGCGTGAGACAGGCTCAAGAGACCCAGTACTTC. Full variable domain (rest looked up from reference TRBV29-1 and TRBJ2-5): SAVISQKPSRDICQRGTSLTIQCQVDSQVTMMFWYRQQPGQSLTLIATANQGSEATYESGFVIDKFPISRPNLTFSTLTVSNMSPEDSSIYLCSVRQAQETQYFGPGTRLLVL.

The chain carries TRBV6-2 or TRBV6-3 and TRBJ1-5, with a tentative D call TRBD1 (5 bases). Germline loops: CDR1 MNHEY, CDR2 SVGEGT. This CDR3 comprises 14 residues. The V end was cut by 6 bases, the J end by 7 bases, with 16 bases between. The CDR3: CASRDPGGLQPQHF. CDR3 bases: TGTGCCAGCAGGGACCCGGGGGGTTTACAGCCCCAGCATTTT.

The chain's CDR3 is CSARDEASETQYF. In DNA, the CDR3 is TGCAGTGCTAGAGACGAGGCTTCGGAGACCCAGTACTTC. The chain joins TRBV20-1 to TRBJ2-5; D remains ambiguous. The CDR3 runs 13 residues. V was cut by 0 bases and J by 5 bases, with 10 bases left in between. Per germline, CDR1 DFQATT and CDR2 SNEGSKA (reference sequence).

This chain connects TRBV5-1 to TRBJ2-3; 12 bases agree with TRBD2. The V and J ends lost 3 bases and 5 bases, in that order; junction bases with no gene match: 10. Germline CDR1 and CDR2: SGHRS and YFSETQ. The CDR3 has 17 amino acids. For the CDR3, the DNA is TGCGCCAGCAGCTCCATGCTAGCGGGGGGGATAGGAGATACGCAGTATTTT. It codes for CASSSMLAGGIGDTQYF.

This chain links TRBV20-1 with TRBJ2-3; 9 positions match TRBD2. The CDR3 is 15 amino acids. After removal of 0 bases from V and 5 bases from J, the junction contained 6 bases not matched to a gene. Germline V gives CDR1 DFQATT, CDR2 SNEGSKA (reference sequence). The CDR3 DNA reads TGCAGTGCTAGAGAAAGGACTAGCGCGGGAGATACGCAGTATTTT. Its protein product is CSARERTSAGDTQYF.

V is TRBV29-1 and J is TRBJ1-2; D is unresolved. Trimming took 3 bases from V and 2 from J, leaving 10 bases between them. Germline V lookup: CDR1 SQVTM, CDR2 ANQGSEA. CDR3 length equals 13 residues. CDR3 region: CSVDLDGNYGYTF. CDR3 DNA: TGCAGCGTTGACTTGGACGGGAACTATGGCTACACCTTC. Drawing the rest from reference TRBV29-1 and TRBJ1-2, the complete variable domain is SAVISQKPSRDICQRGTSLTIQCQVDSQVTMMFWYRQQPGQSLTLIATANQGSEATYESGFVIDKFPISRPNLTFSTLTVSNMSPEDSSIYLCSVDLDGNYGYTFGSGTRLTVV.

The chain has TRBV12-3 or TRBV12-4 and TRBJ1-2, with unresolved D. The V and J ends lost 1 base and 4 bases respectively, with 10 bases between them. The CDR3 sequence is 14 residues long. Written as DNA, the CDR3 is TGTGCCAGCAGTTTAGAGGGCTGGGGCTATGGCTACACCTTC. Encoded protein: CASSLEGWGYGYTF.

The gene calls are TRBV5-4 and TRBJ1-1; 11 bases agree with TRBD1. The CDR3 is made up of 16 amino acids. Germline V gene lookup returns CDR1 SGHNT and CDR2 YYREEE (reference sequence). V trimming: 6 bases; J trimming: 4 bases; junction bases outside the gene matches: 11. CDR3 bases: TGTGCCAGCACCAACCTCGGACAGGGGGCCGGCACTGAAGCTTTCTTT. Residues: CASTNLGQGAGTEAFF.

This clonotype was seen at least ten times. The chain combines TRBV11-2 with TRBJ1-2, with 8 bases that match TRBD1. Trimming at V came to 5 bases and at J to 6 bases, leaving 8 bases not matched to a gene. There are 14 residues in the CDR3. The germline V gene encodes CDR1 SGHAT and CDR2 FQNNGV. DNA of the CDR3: TGTGCCAGCAGCCGAAACCCAGGGGGCGATGGCTACACCTTC. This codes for CASSRNPGGDGYTF.

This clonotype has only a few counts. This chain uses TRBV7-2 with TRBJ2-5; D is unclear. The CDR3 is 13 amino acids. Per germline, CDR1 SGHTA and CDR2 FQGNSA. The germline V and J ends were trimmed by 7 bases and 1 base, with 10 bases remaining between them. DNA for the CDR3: TGTGCCAGCACCTACATGACCCAAGAGACCCAGTACTTC. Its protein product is CASTYMTQETQYF.

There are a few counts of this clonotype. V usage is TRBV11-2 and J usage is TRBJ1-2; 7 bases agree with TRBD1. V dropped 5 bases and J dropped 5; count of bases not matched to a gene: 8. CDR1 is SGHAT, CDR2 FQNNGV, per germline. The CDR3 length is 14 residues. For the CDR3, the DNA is TGTGCCAGCAGCCGAGATCAGGGGGGGTATGGCTACACCTTC. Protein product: CASSRDQGGYGYTF.

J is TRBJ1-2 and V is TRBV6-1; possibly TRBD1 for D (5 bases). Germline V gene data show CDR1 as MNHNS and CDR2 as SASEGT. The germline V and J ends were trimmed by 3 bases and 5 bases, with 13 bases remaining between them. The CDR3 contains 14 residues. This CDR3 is CASSDPVTAYGYTF. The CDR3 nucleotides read TGTGCCAGCAGTGACCCGGTGACAGCATATGGCTACACCTTC.

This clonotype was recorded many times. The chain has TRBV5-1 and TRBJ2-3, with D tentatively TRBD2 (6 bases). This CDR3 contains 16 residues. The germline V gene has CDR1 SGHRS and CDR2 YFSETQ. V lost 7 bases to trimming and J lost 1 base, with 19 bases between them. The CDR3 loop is CASSPVGRGRTDTQYF. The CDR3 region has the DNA TGCGCCAGCTCGCCCGTCGGGCGGGGACGCACAGATACGCAGTATTTT.

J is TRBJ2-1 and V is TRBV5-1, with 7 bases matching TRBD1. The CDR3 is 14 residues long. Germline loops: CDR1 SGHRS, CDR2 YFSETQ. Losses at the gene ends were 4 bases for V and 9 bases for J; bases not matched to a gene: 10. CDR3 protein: CASSVGQLKGEQFF. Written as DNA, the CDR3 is TGCGCCAGCAGCGTGGGACAGCTCAAAGGTGAGCAGTTCTTC.

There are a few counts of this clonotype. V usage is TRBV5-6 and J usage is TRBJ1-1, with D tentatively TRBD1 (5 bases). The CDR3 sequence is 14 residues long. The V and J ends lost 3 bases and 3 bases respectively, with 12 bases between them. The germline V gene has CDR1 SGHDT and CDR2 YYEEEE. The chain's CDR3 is CASSWRGGYTEAFF. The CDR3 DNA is TGTGCCAGCAGCTGGCGTGGGGGGTACACTGAAGCTTTCTTT.

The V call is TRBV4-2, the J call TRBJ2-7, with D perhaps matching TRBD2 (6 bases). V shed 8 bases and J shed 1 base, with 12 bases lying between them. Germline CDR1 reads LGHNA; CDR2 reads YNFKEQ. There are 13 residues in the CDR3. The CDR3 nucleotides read TGTGCCAGCGGCGGGGCAGATTCCTACGAGCAGTACTTC. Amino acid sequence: CASGGADSYEQYF.

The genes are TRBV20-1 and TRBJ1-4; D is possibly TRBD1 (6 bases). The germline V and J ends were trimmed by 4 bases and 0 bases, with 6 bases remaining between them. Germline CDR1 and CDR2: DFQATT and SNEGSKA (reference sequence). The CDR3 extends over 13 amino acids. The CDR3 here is CSATGATNEKLFF. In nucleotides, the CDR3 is TGCAGTGCTACAGGGGCAACTAATGAAAAACTGTTTTTT.